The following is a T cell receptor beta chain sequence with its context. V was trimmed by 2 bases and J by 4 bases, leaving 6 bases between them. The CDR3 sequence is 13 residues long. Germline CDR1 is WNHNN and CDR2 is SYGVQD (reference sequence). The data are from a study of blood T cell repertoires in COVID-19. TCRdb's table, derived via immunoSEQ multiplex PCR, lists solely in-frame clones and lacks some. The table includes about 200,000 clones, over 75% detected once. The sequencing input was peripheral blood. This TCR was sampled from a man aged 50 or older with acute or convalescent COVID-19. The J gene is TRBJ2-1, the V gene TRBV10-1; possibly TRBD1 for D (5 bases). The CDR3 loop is CASSEDSYNEQFF. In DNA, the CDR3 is TGCGCCAGCAGTGAGGACAGTTACAATGAGCAGTTCTTC.